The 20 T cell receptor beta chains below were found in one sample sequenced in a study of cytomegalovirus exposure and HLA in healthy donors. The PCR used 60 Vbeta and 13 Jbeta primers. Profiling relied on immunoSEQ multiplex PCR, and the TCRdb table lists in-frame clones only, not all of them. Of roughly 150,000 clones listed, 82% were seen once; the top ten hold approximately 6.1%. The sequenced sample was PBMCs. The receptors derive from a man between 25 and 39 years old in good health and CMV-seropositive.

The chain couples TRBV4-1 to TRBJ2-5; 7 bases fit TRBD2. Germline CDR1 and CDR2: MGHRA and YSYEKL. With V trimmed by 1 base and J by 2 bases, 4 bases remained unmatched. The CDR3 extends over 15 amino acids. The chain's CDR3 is CASSQVGGEQETQYF. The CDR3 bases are TGCGCCAGCAGCCAAGTGGGGGGGGAGCAAGAGACCCAGTACTTC.

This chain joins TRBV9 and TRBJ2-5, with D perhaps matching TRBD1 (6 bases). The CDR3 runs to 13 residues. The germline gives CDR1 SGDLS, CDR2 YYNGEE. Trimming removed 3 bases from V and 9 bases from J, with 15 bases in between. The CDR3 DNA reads TGTGCCAGCAGCGACGGACAGCTTGGGTCCCAGTACTTC. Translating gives CASSDGQLGSQYF.

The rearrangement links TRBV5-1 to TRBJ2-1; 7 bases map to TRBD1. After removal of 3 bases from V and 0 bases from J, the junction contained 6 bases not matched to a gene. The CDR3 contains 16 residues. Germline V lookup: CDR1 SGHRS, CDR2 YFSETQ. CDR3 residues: CASSSSTGDSYNEQFF. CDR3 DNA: TGCGCCAGCAGCTCCTCTACAGGGGACTCCTACAATGAGCAGTTCTTC.

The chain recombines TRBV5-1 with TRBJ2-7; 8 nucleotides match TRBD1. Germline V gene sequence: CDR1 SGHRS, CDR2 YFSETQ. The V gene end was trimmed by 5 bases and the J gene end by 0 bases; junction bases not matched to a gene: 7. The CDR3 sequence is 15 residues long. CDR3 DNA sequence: TGCGCCAGCAGTCCCCACGGGACAGGCTCCTACGAGCAGTACTTC. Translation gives CASSPHGTGSYEQYF.

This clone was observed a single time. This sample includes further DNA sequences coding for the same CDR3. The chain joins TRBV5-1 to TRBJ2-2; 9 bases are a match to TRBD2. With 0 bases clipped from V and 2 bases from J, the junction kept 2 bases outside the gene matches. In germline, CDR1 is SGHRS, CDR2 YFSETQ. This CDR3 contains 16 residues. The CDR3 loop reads CASSLALAGNTGELFF. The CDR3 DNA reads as TGCGCCAGCAGCTTGGCCCTAGCGGGAAACACCGGGGAGCTGTTTTTT. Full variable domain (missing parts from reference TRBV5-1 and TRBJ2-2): KAGVTQTPRYLIKTRGQQVTLSCSPISGHRSVSWYQQTPGQGLQFLFEYFSETQRNKGNFPGRFSGRQFSNSRSEMNVSTLELGDSALYLCASSLALAGNTGELFFGEGSRLTVL.

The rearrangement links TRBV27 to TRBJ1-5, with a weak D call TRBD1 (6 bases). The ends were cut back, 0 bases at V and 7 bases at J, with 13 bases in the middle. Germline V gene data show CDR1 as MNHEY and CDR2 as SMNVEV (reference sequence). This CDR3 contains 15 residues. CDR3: CASSLSGAGGQPQHF. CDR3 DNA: TGTGCCAGCAGTTTATCGGGGGCAGGAGGACAGCCCCAGCATTTT.

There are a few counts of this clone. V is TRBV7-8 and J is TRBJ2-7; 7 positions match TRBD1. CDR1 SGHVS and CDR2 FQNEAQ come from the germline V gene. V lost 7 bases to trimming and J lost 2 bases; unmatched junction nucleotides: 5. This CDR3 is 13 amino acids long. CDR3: CASKLGQAYEQYF. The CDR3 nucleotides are TGTGCCAGCAAGTTAGGACAGGCCTACGAGCAGTACTTC. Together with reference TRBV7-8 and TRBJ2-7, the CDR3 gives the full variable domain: GAGVSQSPRYKVAKRGQDVALRCDPISGHVSLFWYQQALGQGPEFLTYFQNEAQLDKSGLPSDRFFAERPEGSVSTLKIQRTQQEDSAVYLCASKLGQAYEQYFGPGTRLTVT.

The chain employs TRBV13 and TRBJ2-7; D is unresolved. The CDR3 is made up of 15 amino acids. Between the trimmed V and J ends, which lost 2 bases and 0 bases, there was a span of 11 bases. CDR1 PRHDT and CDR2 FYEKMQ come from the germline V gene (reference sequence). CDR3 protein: CASSLHPTDSYEQYF. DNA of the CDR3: TGTGCCAGCAGCTTACATCCGACTGACTCCTACGAGCAGTACTTC. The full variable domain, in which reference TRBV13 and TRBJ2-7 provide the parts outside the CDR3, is AAGVIQSPRHLIKEKRETATLKCYPIPRHDTVYWYQQGPGQDPQFLISFYEKMQSDKGSIPDRFSAQQFSDYHSELNMSSLELGDSALYFCASSLHPTDSYEQYFGPGTRLTVT.

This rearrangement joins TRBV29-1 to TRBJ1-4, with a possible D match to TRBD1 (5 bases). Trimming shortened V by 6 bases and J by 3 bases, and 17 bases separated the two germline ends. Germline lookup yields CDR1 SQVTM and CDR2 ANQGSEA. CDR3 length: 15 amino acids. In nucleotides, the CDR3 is TGCAGCGTGGGTTCCCAGGGATCAGCTAATGAAAAACTGTTTTTT. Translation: CSVGSQGSANEKLFF.

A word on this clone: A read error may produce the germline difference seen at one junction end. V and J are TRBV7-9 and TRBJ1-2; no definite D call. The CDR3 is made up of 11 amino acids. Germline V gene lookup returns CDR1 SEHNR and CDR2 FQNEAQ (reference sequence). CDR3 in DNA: TGTTCCAGCAGTAATAGCATCTCCTACACCTTC. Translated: CSSSNSISYTF.

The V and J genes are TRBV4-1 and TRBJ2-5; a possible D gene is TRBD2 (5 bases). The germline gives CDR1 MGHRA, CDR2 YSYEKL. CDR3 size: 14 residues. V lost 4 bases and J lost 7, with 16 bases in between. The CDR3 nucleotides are TGCGCCAGCAGCCCGGGGATGGTAGTTTGGACCCAGTACTTC. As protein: CASSPGMVVWTQYF.

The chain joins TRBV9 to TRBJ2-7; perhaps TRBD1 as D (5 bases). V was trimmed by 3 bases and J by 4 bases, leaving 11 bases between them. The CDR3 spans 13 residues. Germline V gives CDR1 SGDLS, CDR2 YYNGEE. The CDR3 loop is CASSDAPGYEQYF. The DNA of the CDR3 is TGTGCCAGCAGCGACGCCCCAGGGTACGAGCAGTACTTC.

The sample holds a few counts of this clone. CDR3 sequence (DNA): TGCGCCAGCAGCCAAGGACAGGACAGCTCCTACGAGCAGTACTTC. Protein: CASSQGQDSSYEQYF. V gene TRBV5-1 combines with J gene TRBJ2-7, with 7 bases that match TRBD1. The junction had 7 bases not matched to a gene; V was cut back by 4 bases and J by 0 bases. Germline V gene lookup returns CDR1 SGHRS and CDR2 YFSETQ. CDR3 length: 15 residues.

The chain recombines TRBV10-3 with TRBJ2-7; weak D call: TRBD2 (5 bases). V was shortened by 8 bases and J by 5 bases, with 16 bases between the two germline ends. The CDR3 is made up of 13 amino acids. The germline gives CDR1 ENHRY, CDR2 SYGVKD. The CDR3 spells CAIRRNGGDEQYF. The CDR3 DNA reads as TGTGCCATCCGCCGGAATGGAGGAGACGAGCAGTACTTC.

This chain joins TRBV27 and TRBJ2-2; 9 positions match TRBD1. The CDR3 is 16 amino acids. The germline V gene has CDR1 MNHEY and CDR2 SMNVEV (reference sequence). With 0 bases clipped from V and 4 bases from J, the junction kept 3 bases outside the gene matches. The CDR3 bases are TGTGCCAGCAGTTTATCCCCGGGACAGGGCACCGGGGAGCTGTTTTTT. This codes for CASSLSPGQGTGELFF.

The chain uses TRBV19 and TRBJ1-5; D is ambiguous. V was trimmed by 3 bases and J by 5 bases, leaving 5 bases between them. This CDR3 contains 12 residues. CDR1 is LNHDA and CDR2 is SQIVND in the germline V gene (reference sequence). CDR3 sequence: CASSISYQPQHF. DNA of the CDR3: TGTGCCAGTAGTATTTCCTATCAGCCCCAGCATTTT.

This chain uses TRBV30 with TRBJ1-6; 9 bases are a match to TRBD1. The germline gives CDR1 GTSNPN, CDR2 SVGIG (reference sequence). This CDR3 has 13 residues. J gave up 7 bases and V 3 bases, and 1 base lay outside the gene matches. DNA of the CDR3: TGTGCCTGGAGGGGACAGGGAAATTCACCCCTCCACTTT. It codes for CAWRGQGNSPLHF.

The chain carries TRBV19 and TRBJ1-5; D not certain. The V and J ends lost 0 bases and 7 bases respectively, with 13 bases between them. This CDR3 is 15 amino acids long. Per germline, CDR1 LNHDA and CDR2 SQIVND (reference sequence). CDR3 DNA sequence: TGTGCCAGTAGTATAGATCGAGAGGGCAGGCAGCCCCAGCATTTT. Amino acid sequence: CASSIDREGRQPQHF.

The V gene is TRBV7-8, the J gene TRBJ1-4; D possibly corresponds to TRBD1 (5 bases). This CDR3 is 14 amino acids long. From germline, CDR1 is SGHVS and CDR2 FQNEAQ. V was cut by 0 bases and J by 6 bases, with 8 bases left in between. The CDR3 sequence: CASSLAGPDEKLFF. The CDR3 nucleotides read TGTGCCAGCAGCTTAGCGGGGCCGGATGAAAAACTGTTTTTT.

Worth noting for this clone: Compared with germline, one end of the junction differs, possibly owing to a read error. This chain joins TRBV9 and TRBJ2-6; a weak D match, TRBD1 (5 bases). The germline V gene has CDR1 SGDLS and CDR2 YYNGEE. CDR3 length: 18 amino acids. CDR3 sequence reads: CASSVDLDPGSGANGLTF. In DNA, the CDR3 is TGTGCCAGCAGCGTAGACTTAGACCCCGGCTCTGGGGCCAACGGCCTGACTTTC.